These T cell receptor beta chains were read from a single sample in a study of blood T cell repertoires in COVID-19. The table came from immunoSEQ multiplex PCR; TCRdb's copy has only in-frame clones and leaves some out. The sample yields 270,000 or so clones, 70% to 90% seen once. The material sequenced was peripheral blood. These receptors all come from a woman in her twenties or thirties with COVID-19, enrolled during active disease. Each CDR3 is given with its conserved first and last residue. The D gene is left open where the match is weak. A clone size is listed for some rows: how often the clone was seen (once, few, many), or a class if it is expanded.

TRBJ2-7,-,TRBV6-1,TRBD1,CASSERQGGEQYF,TGTGCCAGCAGTGAAAGACAGGGGGGTGAGCAGTACTTC
TRBJ1-1,-,TRBV5-5,-,CASSFGKGNTEAFF,TGTGCCAGCAGCTTCGGGAAGGGGAACACTGAAGCTTTCTTT
TRBJ2-7,-,TRBV2,TRBD1,CASTGTGGNEQYF,TGTGCCAGCACTGGGACAGGGGGAAACGAGCAGTACTTC
TRBJ2-1,-,TRBV6-1,TRBD1,CASSGVRGLRGLSSYNEQFF,TGTGCCAGCAGTGGAGTAAGAGGGCTGAGGGGGCTGAGCTCCTACAATGAGCAGTTCTTC
TRBJ2-5,-,TRBV7-9,TRBD1,CASSSPGQPTQETQYF,TGTGCCAGCAGCTCCCCGGGACAGCCTACCCAAGAGACCCAGTACTTC
TRBJ1-3,-,TRBV28,TRBD1,CASSSRTGPGNTIYF,TGTGCCAGCAGTTCCCGGACAGGGCCTGGAAACACCATATATTTT
TRBJ2-7,-,TRBV11-3,-,CASSSQDEQYF,TGTGCCAGCAGTTCACAAGATGAGCAGTACTTC
TRBJ2-7,-,TRBV12-3/TRBV12-4,-,CASSLKTGDEQYF,TGTGCCAGCAGTTTAAAGACCGGGGACGAGCAGTACTTC
TRBJ1-1,once,TRBV6-6,-,CASSYSGGNTEAFF,TGTGCCAGCAGTTACTCCGGGGGGAACACTGAAGCTTTCTTT
TRBJ2-3,once,TRBV4-1,-,CASSRGFQGSSTDTQYF,TGCGCCAGCAGCCGAGGGTTCCAGGGGTCTAGCACAGATACGCAGTATTTT
TRBJ2-7,-,TRBV12-3/TRBV12-4,-,CASSRDRTYEQYF,TGTGCCAGCAGCCGTGACAGGACCTACGAGCAGTACTTC
TRBJ1-5,-,TRBV11-2,-,CASSQPQEPQHF,TGTGCCAGCAGCCAACCCCAGGAGCCCCAGCATTTT
TRBJ1-1,-,TRBV28,-,CASRIFQANTEAFF,TGTGCCAGCAGGATATTTCAGGCGAACACTGAAGCTTTCTTT
TRBJ2-7,-,TRBV15,-,CATSSDSPYEQYF,TGTGCCACCAGCTCCGACAGCCCCTACGAGCAGTACTTC
TRBJ2-2,-,TRBV27,TRBD1,CASSDRVAGELFF,TGTGCCAGCAGTGACAGGGTAGCCGGGGAGCTGTTTTTT
TRBJ2-3,few,TRBV5-1,TRBD2,CASSHPSGGTDTQYF,TGCGCCAGCAGCCACCCTAGCGGGGGCACAGATACGCAGTATTTT
TRBJ1-1,-,TRBV19,-,CASSVGAVNTEAFF,TGTGCCAGTAGCGTGGGGGCGGTGAACACTGAAGCTTTCTTT
TRBJ2-5,-,TRBV18,TRBD2,CASSPRLAGVRGAETQYF,TGTGCCAGCTCACCACGACTAGCGGGGGTGCGGGGTGCAGAGACCCAGTACTTC
TRBJ1-5,-,TRBV7-9,TRBD1,CASSRTGVNQPQHF,TGTGCCAGCAGCCGGACAGGGGTGAATCAGCCCCAGCATTTT
TRBJ2-1,once,TRBV24-1,TRBD1,CATSGQGWNEQFF,TGTGCCACCAGTGGACAGGGGTGGAATGAGCAGTTCTTC
TRBJ2-5,-,TRBV5-1,TRBD2,CASSFGRGGSETQYF,TGCGCCAGCAGCTTCGGGCGGGGGGGGTCAGAGACCCAGTACTTC
TRBJ1-3,-,TRBV6-1,-,CASSEVDSYSGNTIYF,TGTGCCAGCAGTGAGGTTGACAGCTACTCTGGAAACACCATATATTTT
TRBJ1-1,-,TRBV27,-,CASSLSGNQNTEAFF,TGTGCCAGCAGTTTATCCGGTAACCAGAACACTGAAGCTTTCTTT
TRBJ2-7,-,TRBV28,-,CASSSPQVDEQYF,TGTGCCAGCAGTTCGCCCCAGGTAGACGAGCAGTACTTC
TRBJ2-1,-,TRBV11-2,TRBD2,CASSPGLAGGLGEQFF,TGTGCCAGCAGCCCGGGACTAGCGGGGGGTCTAGGGGAGCAGTTCTTC
TRBJ1-4,-,TRBV28,-,CASSLFSGGSNEKLFF,TGTGCCAGCAGTTTATTCTCGGGAGGATCTAATGAAAAACTGTTTTTT
TRBJ2-2,-,TRBV19,TRBD2,CASSGAGVFTGELFF,TGTGCCAGTAGCGGAGCGGGGGTATTCACCGGGGAGCTGTTTTTT
TRBJ2-5,-,TRBV28,TRBD1,CASSVGQVEVETQYF,TGTGCCAGCAGTGTAGGACAGGTAGAGGTAGAGACCCAGTACTTC
TRBJ1-1,-,TRBV10-1,TRBD1,CASRKDRATEAFF,TGCGCCAGCAGGAAGGACAGGGCCACTGAAGCTTTCTTT
TRBJ1-6,-,TRBV6-1,-,CASSDTVSYNSPLHF,TGTGCCAGCAGTGATACAGTCTCTTATAATTCACCCCTCCACTTT
TRBJ2-6,-,TRBV5-6,TRBD1,CASSWTGAGANVLTF,TGTGCCAGCAGCTGGACAGGGGCTGGGGCCAACGTCCTGACTTTC
TRBJ2-5,-,TRBV11-2,TRBD1,CATRDSHGPGETQYF,TGTGCCACGAGGGACAGTCATGGACCGGGGGAGACCCAGTACTTC
TRBJ2-3,-,TRBV27,-,CASSLGRGILTDTQYF,TGTGCCAGCAGTTTAGGTCGGGGAATACTCACAGATACGCAGTATTTT
TRBJ2-3,-,TRBV4-1,TRBD2,CASSPGLGGLADTQYF,TGCGCCAGCAGCCCCGGACTAGGTGGTCTGGCAGATACGCAGTATTTT
TRBJ1-5,-,TRBV2,-,CASSAFRAGINQPQHF,TGTGCCAGCAGTGCATTTAGGGCAGGGATTAATCAGCCCCAGCATTTT
TRBJ1-1,-,TRBV2,-,CASSDPTDRLNTEAFF,TGTGCCAGCAGCGACCCCACCGACAGGCTGAACACTGAAGCTTTCTTT
TRBJ2-5,-,TRBV2,TRBD2,CASSDNVGVAGPQETQYF,TGTGCCAGCAGTGATAATGTGGGGGTAGCGGGGCCCCAAGAGACCCAGTACTTC
TRBJ2-7,-,TRBV12-3/TRBV12-4,-,CASSLVGHEQYF,TGTGCCAGCAGTTTAGTGGGGCACGAGCAGTACTTC
TRBJ1-5,-,TRBV5-8,-,CASSGAGVGNQPQHF,TGTGCCAGCAGCGGAGCAGGGGTGGGCAATCAGCCCCAGCATTTT
TRBJ1-6,-,TRBV2,-,CASRIQGSYNSPLHF,TGTGCCAGCAGGATACAGGGCTCCTATAATTCACCCCTCCACTTT
TRBJ2-1,-,TRBV2,TRBD1,CASTRDRGINEQFF,TGTGCCAGCACCCGGGACAGGGGGATTAATGAGCAGTTCTTC
TRBJ1-1,-,TRBV12-5,-,CASGLDPAPGAEAFF,TGTGCTAGTGGTTTGGATCCCGCTCCAGGGGCTGAAGCTTTCTTT
TRBJ2-5,-,TRBV2,TRBD2,CASSGGGLAGGETQYF,TGTGCCAGCAGTGGAGGTGGGCTAGCGGGGGGAGAGACCCAGTACTTC
TRBJ2-3,-,TRBV9,TRBD2,CASSAGTSGGVTDTQYF,TGTGCCAGCAGCGCCGGGACTAGCGGGGGGGTCACAGATACGCAGTATTTT
TRBJ1-5,-,TRBV14,-,CASSSQVGLPTYSNQPQHF,TGTGCCAGCAGTTCACAGGTAGGTCTCCCAACGTATAGCAATCAGCCCCAGCATTTT
TRBJ2-7,few,TRBV5-1,TRBD2,CASRWEGLFGDEQYF,TGCGCCAGCAGATGGGAGGGTCTCTTCGGGGACGAGCAGTACTTC
TRBJ1-4,-,TRBV15,TRBD1,CATSSDFQGARGEKLFF,TGTGCCACCAGCAGTGACTTTCAGGGGGCGCGTGGTGAAAAACTGTTTTTT
TRBJ2-7,-,TRBV18,-,CASSPGQGDQTPQYF,TGTGCCAGCTCACCGGGACAAGGGGATCAAACGCCGCAGTACTTC
TRBJ2-1,-,TRBV7-2,-,CASSPDRQPNEQFF,TGTGCCAGCAGCCCCGACCGACAGCCCAATGAGCAGTTCTTC
TRBJ2-6,-,TRBV7-9,-,CASSLPAGSTFPGANVLTF,TGTGCCAGCAGCTTACCCGCAGGGTCAACGTTCCCGGGGGCCAACGTCCTGACTTTC
TRBJ1-1,-,TRBV19,TRBD1,CASSRTGNTEAFF,TGTGCCAGTAGTCGGACAGGGAACACTGAAGCTTTCTTT
TRBJ2-7,-,TRBV27,TRBD2,CASSWASGYEQYF,TGTGCCAGCAGTTGGGCTAGCGGGTACGAGCAGTACTTC
TRBJ2-1,few,TRBV27,TRBD2,CASSFSGDYEQFF,TGTGCCAGCAGTTTTAGCGGGGACTATGAGCAGTTCTTC
TRBJ2-1,-,TRBV25-1,TRBD2,CASSEISSGGLEQFF,TGTGCCAGCAGTGAAATATCTAGCGGGGGACTTGAGCAGTTCTTC
TRBJ1-3,-,TRBV5-1,-,CASSEVYSGNTIYF,TGCGCCAGCAGCGAGGTTTACTCTGGAAACACCATATATTTT
TRBJ1-2,few,TRBV7-9,-,CASSHGTRANYGYTF,TGTGCCAGCAGCCACGGGACACGGGCTAACTATGGCTACACCTTC